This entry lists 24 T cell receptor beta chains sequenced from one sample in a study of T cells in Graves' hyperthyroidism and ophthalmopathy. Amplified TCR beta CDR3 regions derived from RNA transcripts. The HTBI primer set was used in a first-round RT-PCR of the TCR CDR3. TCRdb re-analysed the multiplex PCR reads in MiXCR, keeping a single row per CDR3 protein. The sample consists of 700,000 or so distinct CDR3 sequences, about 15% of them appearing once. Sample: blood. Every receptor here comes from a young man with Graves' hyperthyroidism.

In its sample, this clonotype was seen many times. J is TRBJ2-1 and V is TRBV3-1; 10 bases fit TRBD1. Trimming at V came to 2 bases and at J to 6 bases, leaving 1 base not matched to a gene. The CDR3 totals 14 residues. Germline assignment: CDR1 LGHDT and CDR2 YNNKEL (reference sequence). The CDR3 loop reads CASSQRTGGNEQFF. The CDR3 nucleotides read TGTGCCAGCAGCCAACGGACAGGGGGCAATGAGCAGTTCTTC.

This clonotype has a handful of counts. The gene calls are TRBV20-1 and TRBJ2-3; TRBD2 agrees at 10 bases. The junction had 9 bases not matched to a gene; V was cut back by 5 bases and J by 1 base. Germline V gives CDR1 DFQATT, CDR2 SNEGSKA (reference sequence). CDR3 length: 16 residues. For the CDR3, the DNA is TGCAGTGCTTGGGCCAGCGGGAGGGCCGGCACAGATACGCAGTATTTT. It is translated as CSAWASGRAGTDTQYF.

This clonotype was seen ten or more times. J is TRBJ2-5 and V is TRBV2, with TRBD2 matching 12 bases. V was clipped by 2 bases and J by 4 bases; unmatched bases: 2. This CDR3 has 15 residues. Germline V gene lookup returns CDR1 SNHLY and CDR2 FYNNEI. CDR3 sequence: CASSERLAGAETQYF. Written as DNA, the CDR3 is TGTGCCAGCAGTGAAAGACTAGCGGGAGCAGAGACCCAGTACTTC.

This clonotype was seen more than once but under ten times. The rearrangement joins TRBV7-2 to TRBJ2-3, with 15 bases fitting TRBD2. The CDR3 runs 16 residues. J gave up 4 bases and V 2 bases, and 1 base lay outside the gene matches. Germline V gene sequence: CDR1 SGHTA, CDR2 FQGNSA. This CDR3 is CASSLRTSGRADTQYF. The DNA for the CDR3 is TGTGCCAGCAGCTTAAGGACTAGCGGGAGGGCAGATACGCAGTATTTT.

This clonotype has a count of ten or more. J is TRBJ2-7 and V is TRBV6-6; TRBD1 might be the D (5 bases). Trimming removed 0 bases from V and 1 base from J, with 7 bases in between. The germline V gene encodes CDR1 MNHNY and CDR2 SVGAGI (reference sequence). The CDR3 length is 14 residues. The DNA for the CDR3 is TGTGCCAGCAGTTACTCGGACACTTCCTACGAGCAGTACTTC. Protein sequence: CASSYSDTSYEQYF.

The CDR3 DNA reads as TGTGCCAGCAGCCAAGGCTCTCGGGGGACACCCCAAGAGACCCAGTACTTC. Encoded protein: CASSQGSRGTPQETQYF. The gene calls are TRBV4-2 and TRBJ2-5; D may match TRBD1 or TRBD2 (6 bases each). Germline CDR1 is LGHNA and CDR2 is YNFKEQ. V lost 1 base and J lost 1, with 16 bases in between. This CDR3 has 17 residues.

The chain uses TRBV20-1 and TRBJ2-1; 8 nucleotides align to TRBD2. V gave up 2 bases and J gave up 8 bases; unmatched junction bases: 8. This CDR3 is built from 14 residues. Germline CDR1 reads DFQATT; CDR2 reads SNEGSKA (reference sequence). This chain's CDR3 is CSARLAGSRDEQFF. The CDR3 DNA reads TGCAGTGCTAGACTAGCGGGCTCTCGGGATGAGCAGTTCTTC.

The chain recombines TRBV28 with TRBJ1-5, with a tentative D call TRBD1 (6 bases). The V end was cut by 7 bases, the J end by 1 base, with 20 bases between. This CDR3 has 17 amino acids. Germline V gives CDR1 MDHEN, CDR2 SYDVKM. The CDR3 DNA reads TGTGCCAGCACCCCGGCGGGGGGGGGCGTAAGCAATCAGCCCCAGCATTTT. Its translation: CASTPAGGGVSNQPQHF.

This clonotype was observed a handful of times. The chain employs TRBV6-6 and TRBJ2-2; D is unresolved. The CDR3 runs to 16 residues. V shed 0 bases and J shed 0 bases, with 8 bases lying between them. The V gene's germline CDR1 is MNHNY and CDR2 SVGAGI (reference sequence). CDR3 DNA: TGTGCCAGCAGTTACTCTTCTCCACCGAACACCGGGGAGCTGTTTTTT. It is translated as CASSYSSPPNTGELFF.

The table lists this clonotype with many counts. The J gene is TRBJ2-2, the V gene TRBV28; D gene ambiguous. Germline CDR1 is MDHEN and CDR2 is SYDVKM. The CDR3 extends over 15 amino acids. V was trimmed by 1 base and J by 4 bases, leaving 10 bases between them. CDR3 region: CASSLFVQTTGELFF. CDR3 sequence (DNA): TGTGCCAGCAGTTTATTCGTGCAGACCACCGGGGAGCTGTTTTTT.

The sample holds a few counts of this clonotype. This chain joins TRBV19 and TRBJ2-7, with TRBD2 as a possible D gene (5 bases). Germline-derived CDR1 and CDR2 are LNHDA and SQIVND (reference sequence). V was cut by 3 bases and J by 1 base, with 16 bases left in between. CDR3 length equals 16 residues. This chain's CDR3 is CASSITWAGESYEQYF. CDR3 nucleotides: TGTGCCAGTAGTATTACTTGGGCGGGCGAATCCTACGAGCAGTACTTC.

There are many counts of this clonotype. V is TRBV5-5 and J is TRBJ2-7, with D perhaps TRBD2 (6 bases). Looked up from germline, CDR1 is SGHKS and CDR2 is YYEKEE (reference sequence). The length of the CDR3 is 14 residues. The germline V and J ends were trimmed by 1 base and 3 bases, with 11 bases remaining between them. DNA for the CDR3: TGTGCCAGCAGCTTGACCGGGAGTGGCTACGAGCAGTACTTC. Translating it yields CASSLTGSGYEQYF.

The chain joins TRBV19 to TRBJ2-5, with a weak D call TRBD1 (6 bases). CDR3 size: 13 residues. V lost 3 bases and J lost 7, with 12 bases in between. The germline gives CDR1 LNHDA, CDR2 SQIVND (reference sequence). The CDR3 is CASSMTPRGTQYF. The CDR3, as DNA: TGTGCCAGTAGTATGACACCCAGGGGGACCCAGTACTTC.

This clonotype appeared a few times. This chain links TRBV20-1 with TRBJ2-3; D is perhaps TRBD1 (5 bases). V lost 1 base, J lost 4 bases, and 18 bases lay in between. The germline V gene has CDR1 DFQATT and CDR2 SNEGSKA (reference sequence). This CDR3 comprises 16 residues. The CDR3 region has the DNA TGCAGTGCTAGAGTATGGACACCAATTGGGGCAGATACGCAGTATTTT. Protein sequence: CSARVWTPIGADTQYF.

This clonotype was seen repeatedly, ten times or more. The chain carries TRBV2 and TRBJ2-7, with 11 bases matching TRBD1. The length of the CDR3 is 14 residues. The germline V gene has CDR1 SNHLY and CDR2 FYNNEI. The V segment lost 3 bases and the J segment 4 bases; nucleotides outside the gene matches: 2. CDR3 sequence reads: CASSDGTGGYEQYF. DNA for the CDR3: TGTGCCAGCAGTGATGGGACAGGGGGGTACGAGCAGTACTTC. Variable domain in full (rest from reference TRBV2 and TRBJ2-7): EPEVTQTPSHQVTQMGQEVILRCVPISNHLYFYWYRQILGQKVEFLVSFYNNEISEKSEIFDDQFSVERPDGSNFTLKIRSTKLEDSAMYFCASSDGTGGYEQYFGPGTRLTVT.

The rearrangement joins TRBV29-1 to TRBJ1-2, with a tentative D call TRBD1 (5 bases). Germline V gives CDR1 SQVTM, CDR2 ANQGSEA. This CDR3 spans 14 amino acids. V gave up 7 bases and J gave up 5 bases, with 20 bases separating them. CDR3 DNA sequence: TGCAGCGGATCCGGGACGGCTTCGGAGTATGGCTACACCTTC. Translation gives CSGSGTASEYGYTF.

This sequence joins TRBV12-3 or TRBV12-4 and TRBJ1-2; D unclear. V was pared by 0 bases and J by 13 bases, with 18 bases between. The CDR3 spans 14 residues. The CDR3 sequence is CASSLAGRVLGVTF. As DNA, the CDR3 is TGTGCCAGCAGTTTAGCGGGTCGGGTCCTAGGTGTCACCTTC.

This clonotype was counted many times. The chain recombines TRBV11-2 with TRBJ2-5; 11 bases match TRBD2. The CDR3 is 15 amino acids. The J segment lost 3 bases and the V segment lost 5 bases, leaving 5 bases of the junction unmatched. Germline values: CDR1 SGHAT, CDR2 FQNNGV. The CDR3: CASSVSGRAKETQYF. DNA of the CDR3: TGTGCCAGCAGCGTTAGCGGGAGGGCCAAAGAGACCCAGTACTTC.

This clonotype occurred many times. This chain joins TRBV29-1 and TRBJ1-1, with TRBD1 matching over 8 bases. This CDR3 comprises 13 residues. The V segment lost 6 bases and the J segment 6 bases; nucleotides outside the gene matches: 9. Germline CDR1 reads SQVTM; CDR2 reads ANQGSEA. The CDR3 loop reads CSVGQGAGAEAFF. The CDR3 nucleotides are TGCAGCGTAGGACAGGGCGCGGGGGCTGAAGCTTTCTTT.

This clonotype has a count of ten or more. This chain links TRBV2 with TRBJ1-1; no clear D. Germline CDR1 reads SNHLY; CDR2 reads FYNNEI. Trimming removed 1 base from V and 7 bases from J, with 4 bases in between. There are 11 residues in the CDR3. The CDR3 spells CASSEVREAFF. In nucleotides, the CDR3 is TGTGCCAGCAGTGAAGTACGTGAAGCTTTCTTT.

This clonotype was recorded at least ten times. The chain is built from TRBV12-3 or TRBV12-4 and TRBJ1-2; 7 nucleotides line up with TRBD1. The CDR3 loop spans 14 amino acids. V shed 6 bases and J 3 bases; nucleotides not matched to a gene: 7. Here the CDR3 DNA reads TGTGCCAGCAGCGCTCCCGGGACAGACTATGGCTACACCTTC. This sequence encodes CASSAPGTDYGYTF.

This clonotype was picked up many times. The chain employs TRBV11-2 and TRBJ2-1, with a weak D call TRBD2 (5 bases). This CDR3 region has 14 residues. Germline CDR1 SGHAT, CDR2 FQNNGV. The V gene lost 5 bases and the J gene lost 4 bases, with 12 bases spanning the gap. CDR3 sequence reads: CASSPMSGYNEQFF. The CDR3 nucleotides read TGTGCCAGCAGCCCCATGAGCGGATACAATGAGCAGTTCTTC.

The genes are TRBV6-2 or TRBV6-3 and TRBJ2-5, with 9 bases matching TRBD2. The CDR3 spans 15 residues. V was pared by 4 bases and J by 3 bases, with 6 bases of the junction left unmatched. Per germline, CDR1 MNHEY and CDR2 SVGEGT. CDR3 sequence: CASSFLAGMEETQYF. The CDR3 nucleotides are TGTGCCAGCAGTTTCCTAGCGGGGATGGAAGAGACCCAGTACTTC.

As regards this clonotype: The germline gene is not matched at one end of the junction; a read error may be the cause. The CDR3: CASSHHPPRSGRTTDTQYF. The CDR3 bases are TGCGCCAGCAGCCACCACCCCCCCCGGAGCGGGAGGACTACAGATACGCAGTATTTT. The gene calls are TRBV11-1 and TRBJ2-3; 9 nucleotides line up with TRBD2. This CDR3 comprises 19 residues. Germline V gives CDR1 SGHAT, CDR2 FQDESV (reference sequence).